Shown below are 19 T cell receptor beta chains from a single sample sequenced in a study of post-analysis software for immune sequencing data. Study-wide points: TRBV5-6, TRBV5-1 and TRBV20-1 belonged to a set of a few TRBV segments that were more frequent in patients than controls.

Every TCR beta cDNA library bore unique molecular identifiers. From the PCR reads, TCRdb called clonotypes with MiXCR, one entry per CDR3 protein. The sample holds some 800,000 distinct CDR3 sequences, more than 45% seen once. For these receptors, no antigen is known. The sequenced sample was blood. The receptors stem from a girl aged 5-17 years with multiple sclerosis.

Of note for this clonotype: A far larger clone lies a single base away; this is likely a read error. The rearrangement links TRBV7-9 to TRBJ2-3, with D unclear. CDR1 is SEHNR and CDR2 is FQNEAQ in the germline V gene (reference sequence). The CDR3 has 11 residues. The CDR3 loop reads CAGSLTDTQYF. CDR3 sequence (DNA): TGTGCCGGCAGCTTAACAGATACGCAGTATTTT.

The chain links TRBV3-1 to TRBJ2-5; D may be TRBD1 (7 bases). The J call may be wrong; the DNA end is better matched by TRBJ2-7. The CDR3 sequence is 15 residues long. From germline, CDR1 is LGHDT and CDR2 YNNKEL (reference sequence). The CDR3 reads CASSQGRGTDYEQYF. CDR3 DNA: TGTGCCAGCAGCCAAGGCCGCGGGACAGATTACGAGCAGTACTTC.

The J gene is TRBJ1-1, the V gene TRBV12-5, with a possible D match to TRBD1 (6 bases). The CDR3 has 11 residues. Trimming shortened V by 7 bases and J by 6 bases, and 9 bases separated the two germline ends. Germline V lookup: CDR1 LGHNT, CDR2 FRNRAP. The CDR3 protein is CASAGAAEAFF. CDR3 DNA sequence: TGTGCTAGTGCGGGGGCTGCTGAAGCTTTCTTT.

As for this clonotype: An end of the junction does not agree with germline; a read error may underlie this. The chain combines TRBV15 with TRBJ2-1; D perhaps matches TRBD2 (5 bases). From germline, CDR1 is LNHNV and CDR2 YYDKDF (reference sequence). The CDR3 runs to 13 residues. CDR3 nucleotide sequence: TGTGCCACCAGCCCCTGGACTGACAATGGGCAGTTCTTC. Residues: CATSPWTDNGQFF.

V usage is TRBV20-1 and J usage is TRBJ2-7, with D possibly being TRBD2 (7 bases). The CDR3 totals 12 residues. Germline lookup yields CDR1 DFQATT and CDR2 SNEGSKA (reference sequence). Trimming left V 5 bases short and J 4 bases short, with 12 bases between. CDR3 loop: CSAEKGGYEQYF. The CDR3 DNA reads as TGCAGTGCTGAAAAGGGGGGGTACGAGCAGTACTTC.

The CDR3, as DNA: TGCAGTGCTAGAGGGGGGACCCACTATGGCTACACCTTC. Translated: CSARGGTHYGYTF. This sequence joins TRBV20-1 and TRBJ1-2, with D possibly TRBD1 on 5 matching bases. Deletions cut 1 base from V and 3 bases from J, with 9 bases between. Per the germline V gene, CDR1 is DFQATT and CDR2 is SNEGSKA (reference sequence). This CDR3 has 13 amino acids.

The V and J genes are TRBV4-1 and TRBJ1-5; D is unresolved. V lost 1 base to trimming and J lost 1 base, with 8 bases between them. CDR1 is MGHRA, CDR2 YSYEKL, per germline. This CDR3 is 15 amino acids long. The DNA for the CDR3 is TGCGCCAGCAGCCAAGGACGGAAAAGCAATCAGCCCCAGCATTTT. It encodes CASSQGRKSNQPQHF.

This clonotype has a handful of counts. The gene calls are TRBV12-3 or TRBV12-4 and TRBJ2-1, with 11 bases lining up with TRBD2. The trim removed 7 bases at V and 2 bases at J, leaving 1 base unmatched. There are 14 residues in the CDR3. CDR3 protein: CASMGLAAYNEQFF. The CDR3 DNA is TGTGCCAGCATGGGACTAGCGGCCTACAATGAGCAGTTCTTC.

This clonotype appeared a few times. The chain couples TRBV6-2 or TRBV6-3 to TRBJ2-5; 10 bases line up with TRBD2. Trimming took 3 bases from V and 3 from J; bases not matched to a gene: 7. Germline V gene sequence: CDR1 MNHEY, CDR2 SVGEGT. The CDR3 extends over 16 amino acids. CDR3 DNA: TGTGCCAGCAGTTATGTCCGGCTAGCGGGAGAAGAGACCCAGTACTTC. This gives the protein CASSYVRLAGEETQYF.

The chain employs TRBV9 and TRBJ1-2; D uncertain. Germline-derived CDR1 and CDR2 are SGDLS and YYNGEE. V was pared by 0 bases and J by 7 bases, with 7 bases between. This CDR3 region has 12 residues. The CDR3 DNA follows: TGTGCCAGCAGCGTAGGGCAGGCTGGCTACACCTTC. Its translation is CASSVGQAGYTF.

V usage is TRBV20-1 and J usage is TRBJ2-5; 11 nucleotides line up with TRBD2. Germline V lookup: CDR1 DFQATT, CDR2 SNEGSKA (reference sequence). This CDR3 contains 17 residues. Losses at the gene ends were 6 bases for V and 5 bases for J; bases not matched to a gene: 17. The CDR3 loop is CSASTGLAVSSWETQYF. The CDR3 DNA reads TGCAGTGCCTCCACGGGACTAGCGGTCTCCTCCTGGGAGACCCAGTACTTC.

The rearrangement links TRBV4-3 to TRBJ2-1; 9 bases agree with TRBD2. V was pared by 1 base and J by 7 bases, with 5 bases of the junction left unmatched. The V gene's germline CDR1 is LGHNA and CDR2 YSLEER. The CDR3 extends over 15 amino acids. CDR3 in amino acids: CASSQGGLAQNEQFF. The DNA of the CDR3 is TGCGCCAGCAGCCAAGGGGGACTAGCTCAGAATGAGCAGTTCTTC.

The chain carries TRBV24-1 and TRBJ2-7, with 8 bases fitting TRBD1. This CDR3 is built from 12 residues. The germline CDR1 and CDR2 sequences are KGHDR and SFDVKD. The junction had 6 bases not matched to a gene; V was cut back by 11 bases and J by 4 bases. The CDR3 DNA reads TGTGCCATACCGGACAGGGCATACGAGCAGTACTTC. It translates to CAIPDRAYEQYF.

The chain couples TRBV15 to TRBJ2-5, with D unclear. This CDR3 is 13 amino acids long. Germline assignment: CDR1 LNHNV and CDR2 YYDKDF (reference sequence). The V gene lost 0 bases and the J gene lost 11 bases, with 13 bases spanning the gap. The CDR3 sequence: CATSREGWDEQYF. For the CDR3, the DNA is TGTGCCACCAGCAGAGAGGGGTGGGATGAGCAGTACTTC. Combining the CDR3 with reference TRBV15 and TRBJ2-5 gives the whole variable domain DAMVIQNPRYQVTQFGKPVTLSCSQTLNHNVMYWYQQKSSQAPKLLFHYYDKDFNNEADTPDNFQSRRPNTSFCFLDIRSPGLGDTAMYLCATSREGWDEQYFGPGTRLLVL.

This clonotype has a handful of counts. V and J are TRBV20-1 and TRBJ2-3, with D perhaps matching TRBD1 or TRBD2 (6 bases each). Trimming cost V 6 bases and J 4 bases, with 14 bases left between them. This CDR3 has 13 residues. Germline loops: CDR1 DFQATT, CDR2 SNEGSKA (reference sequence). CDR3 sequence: CSAGGGLSDTQYF. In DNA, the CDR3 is TGCAGTGCCGGAGGGGGGCTTTCAGATACGCAGTATTTT.

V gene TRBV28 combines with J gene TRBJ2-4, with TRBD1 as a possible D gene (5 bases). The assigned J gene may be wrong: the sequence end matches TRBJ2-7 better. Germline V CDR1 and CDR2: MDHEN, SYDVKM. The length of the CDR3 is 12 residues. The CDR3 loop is CASSFKGYEQYF. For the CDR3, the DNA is TGTGCCAGCAGTTTTAAGGGGTACGAGCAGTACTTC.

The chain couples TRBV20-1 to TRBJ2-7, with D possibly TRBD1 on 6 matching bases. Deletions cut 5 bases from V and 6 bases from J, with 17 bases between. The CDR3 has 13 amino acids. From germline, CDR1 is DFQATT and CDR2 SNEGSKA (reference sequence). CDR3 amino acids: CSAGSSGVREQYF. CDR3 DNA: TGCAGTGCTGGGAGCTCAGGGGTACGCGAGCAGTACTTC.

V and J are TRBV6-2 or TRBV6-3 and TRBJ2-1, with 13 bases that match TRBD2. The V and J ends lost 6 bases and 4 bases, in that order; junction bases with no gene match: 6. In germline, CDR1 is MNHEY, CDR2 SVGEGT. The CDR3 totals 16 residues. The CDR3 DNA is TGTGCCAGCAGATACACTAGCGGGAGGGTTTACAATGAGCAGTTCTTC. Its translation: CASRYTSGRVYNEQFF.

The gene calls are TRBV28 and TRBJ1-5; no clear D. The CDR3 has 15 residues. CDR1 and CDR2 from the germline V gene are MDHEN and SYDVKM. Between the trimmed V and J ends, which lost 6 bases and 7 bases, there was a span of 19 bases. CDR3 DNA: TGTGCCAGCAGATGGAATAGCGGGGTTAGGCAGCCCCAGCATTTT. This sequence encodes CASRWNSGVRQPQHF.